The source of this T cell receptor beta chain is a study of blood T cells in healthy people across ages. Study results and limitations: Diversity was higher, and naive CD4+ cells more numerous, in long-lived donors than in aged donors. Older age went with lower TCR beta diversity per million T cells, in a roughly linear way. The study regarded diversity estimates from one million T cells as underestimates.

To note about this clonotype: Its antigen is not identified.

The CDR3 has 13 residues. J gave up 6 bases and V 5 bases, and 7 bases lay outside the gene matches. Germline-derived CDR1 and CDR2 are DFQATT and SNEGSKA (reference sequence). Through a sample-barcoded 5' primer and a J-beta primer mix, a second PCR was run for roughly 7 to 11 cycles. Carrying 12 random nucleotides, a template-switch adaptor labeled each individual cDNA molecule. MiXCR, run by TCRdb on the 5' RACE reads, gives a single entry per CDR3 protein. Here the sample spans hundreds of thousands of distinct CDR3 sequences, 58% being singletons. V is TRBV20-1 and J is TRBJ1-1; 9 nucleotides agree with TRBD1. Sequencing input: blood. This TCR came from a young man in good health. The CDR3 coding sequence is TGCAGTGCTCCTTGGACAGGGGCGGCTGAAGCTTTCTTT. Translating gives CSAPWTGAAEAFF.